There are a few counts of the clone carrying this TCR beta chain. Its antigen is still unknown. The data were taken from a study of glioma-infiltrating T cells. Study conclusions and caveats: Tissue and blood shared very few CDR3 sequences. Above-expected tissue-blood divergence occurred in all gliomas, most in low-grade ones.

This CDR3 is built from 12 residues. Germline loops: CDR1 SEHNR, CDR2 FQNEAQ (reference sequence). V was pared by 8 bases and J by 2 bases, with 8 bases between. The iRepertoire nested amplicon-rescue multiplex PCR amplified TCR alpha and beta CDR3s from RNA. Input was roughly 85-450 ng of tissue mRNA or PBMC total RNA. In TCRdb, the multiplex PCR reads were re-called with MiXCR into one record per CDR3 protein. Of about 130,000 distinct CDR3 sequences in the sample, under 25% are singletons; the top ten hold 27%. The sequence came from a human donor with low-grade glioma or glioblastoma, undergoing nonglioma brain surgery, or in good health (not recorded which). The gene calls are TRBV7-9 and TRBJ2-3, with D tentatively TRBD1 (5 bases). The sample taken for sequencing was glioma tissue, nonneoplastic brain tissue, or PBMCs (not recorded which). The DNA for the CDR3 is TGTGCCAGCGACAGACACACAGATACGCAGTATTTT. It is translated as CASDRHTDTQYF.